Below are 31 T cell receptor beta chains sequenced from a single sample in a study of T cell changes during pregnancy in multiple sclerosis. The protocol was immunoSEQ multiplex PCR, while the TCRdb copy is restricted to in-frame clones and leaves out a portion. The sample records fewer than 85,000 clones, approximately 94% being singletons. This specimen was peripheral blood, taken in the third trimester of pregnancy. Source of these receptors: a female donor with multiple sclerosis, enrolled in a pregnancy study.

The chain uses TRBV7-9 and TRBJ2-3, with 9 bases fitting TRBD2. CDR1 SEHNR and CDR2 FQNEAQ come from the germline V gene (reference sequence). V shed 5 bases, J shed 2 bases, and the junction held 11 bases outside the gene matches. CDR3 size: 17 residues. The CDR3 spells CASSPNIAGAHTDTQYF. CDR3 coding DNA: TGTGCCAGCAGCCCGAACATAGCGGGGGCGCACACAGATACGCAGTATTTT.

This chain links TRBV15 with TRBJ2-7; the match to TRBD1 covers 10 bases. The CDR3 totals 15 residues. V dropped 0 bases and J dropped 4; count of bases not matched to a gene: 3. The germline V gene encodes CDR1 LNHNV and CDR2 YYDKDF (reference sequence). CDR3 bases: TGTGCCACCAGCAGAGATCCGGGACAGGGGTACGAGCAGTACTTC. Translation: CATSRDPGQGYEQYF.

The chain couples TRBV2 to TRBJ1-2; a possible D gene is TRBD1 (5 bases). V was trimmed by 2 bases and J by 2 bases, leaving 12 bases between them. Per germline, CDR1 SNHLY and CDR2 FYNNEI. The CDR3 is made up of 15 amino acids. This CDR3 is CASSEFPRQNYGYTF. The DNA for the CDR3 is TGTGCCAGCAGTGAATTTCCCCGACAGAACTATGGCTACACCTTC.

This chain connects TRBV30 to TRBJ1-4; 9 bases map to TRBD1. The length of the CDR3 is 15 residues. Germline-derived CDR1 and CDR2 are GTSNPN and SVGIG (reference sequence). V trimming: 1 base; J trimming: 3 bases; junction bases outside the gene matches: 3. The CDR3 here is CAWSAGTGPNEKLFF. CDR3 sequence (DNA): TGTGCCTGGAGTGCGGGGACAGGGCCTAATGAAAAACTGTTTTTT.

V gene TRBV19 combines with J gene TRBJ1-5; D perhaps matches TRBD1 (6 bases). Germline V gene data show CDR1 as LNHDA and CDR2 as SQIVND (reference sequence). V dropped 8 bases and J dropped 5 bases, with 16 bases sitting between them. CDR3 length equals 14 residues. As DNA, the CDR3 is TGTGCCAGTGGTACAGGGCCGTTCGATCAGCCCCAGCATTTT. Protein sequence: CASGTGPFDQPQHF.

This chain connects TRBV10-1 to TRBJ1-3; D ambiguous. The germline CDR1 and CDR2 sequences are WNHNN and SYGVQD (reference sequence). Trimming removed 4 bases from V and 0 bases from J, with 7 bases in between. The CDR3 runs 14 residues. The CDR3 here is CASSVPSSGNTIYF. CDR3 bases: TGCGCCAGCAGTGTCCCTTCCTCTGGAAACACCATATATTTT.

This clone is a singleton in its sample. The chain couples TRBV19 to TRBJ1-1; 7 bases line up with TRBD1. This CDR3 is 16 amino acids long. V shed 9 bases, J shed 3 bases, and the junction held 16 bases outside the gene matches. The germline V gene has CDR1 LNHDA and CDR2 SQIVND (reference sequence). The CDR3 coding sequence is TGTGCCAGCGAGACTTTCGAGGGGGCGCCGGACACTGAAGCTTTCTTT. Its protein is CASETFEGAPDTEAFF.

DNA of the CDR3: TGTGCCAGCAGGGCCGGGACTAGCGGAAATGAGCAGTTCTTC. Amino acids: CASRAGTSGNEQFF. The chain joins TRBV7-6 to TRBJ2-1; 11 bases fit TRBD2. CDR3 size: 14 residues. Germline assignment: CDR1 SGHVS and CDR2 FNYEAQ. V was clipped by 6 bases and J by 7 bases; unmatched bases: 5.

This chain joins TRBV27 and TRBJ2-2; D is unclear. Germline lookup yields CDR1 MNHEY and CDR2 SMNVEV (reference sequence). The V and J ends lost 0 bases and 0 bases respectively, with 11 bases between them. The CDR3 length is 17 residues. The CDR3 nucleotides are TGTGCCAGCAGTTTATCGTACGCCTATGCGAACACCGGGGAGCTGTTTTTT. Encoded protein: CASSLSYAYANTGELFF.

The chain uses TRBV29-1 and TRBJ1-1; no reliable D call. CDR1 SQVTM and CDR2 ANQGSEA come from the germline V gene. There are 12 residues in the CDR3. V was pared by 3 bases and J by 2 bases, with 7 bases between. This CDR3 reads CSVEAGNTEAFF. CDR3 DNA sequence: TGCAGCGTTGAGGCAGGAAACACTGAAGCTTTCTTT.

The rearrangement uses TRBV2 and TRBJ2-7; a weak D match, TRBD2 (5 bases). Per the germline V gene, CDR1 is SNHLY and CDR2 is FYNNEI. The CDR3 length is 12 residues. Trimming removed 8 bases from V and 5 bases from J, with 13 bases in between. Here the CDR3 DNA reads TGTGCCAGCCGGGGAGTTACTAACGAGCAGTACTTC. The encoded protein is CASRGVTNEQYF.

V usage is TRBV7-8 and J usage is TRBJ1-2; perhaps TRBD1 as D (6 bases). CDR1 is SGHVS and CDR2 is FQNEAQ in the germline V gene. This CDR3 is built from 19 residues. V was shortened by 0 bases and J by 0 bases, with 20 bases between the two germline ends. The CDR3 sequence: CASSLARSVTGVSNYGYTF. Written as DNA, the CDR3 is TGTGCCAGCAGCTTAGCCAGGTCTGTGACAGGCGTCTCTAACTATGGCTACACCTTC.

The J gene is TRBJ2-3, the V gene TRBV4-2, with 8 nucleotides matching TRBD2. Germline CDR1 and CDR2: LGHNA and YNFKEQ. Trimming removed 0 bases from V and 3 bases from J; junction bases left unmatched: 5. The length of the CDR3 is 16 residues. The CDR3 bases are TGTGCCAGCAGCCAAGATGCAGCGGGGGAGACAGATACGCAGTATTTT. It encodes CASSQDAAGETDTQYF.

The gene calls are TRBV6-5 and TRBJ2-1, with 14 positions matching TRBD2. V lost 1 base, J lost 9 bases, and 2 bases stayed unmatched. The CDR3 is made up of 15 amino acids. Per germline, CDR1 MNHEY and CDR2 SVGAGI. The CDR3 DNA is TGTGCCAGCAGTTACTTGGGACTAGCGGGGGTTGAGCAGTTCTTC. Protein: CASSYLGLAGVEQFF.

The chain is built from TRBV30 and TRBJ1-5; no firm D call. With 0 bases removed from V and 6 bases from J, the gap between germline ends came to 12 bases. The CDR3 runs 14 residues. Germline CDR1 reads GTSNPN; CDR2 reads SVGIG (reference sequence). CDR3 sequence (DNA): TGTGCCTGGAGTGTCGGGTTAAACACTCAGCCCCAGCATTTT. It codes for CAWSVGLNTQPQHF.

The gene calls are TRBV5-1 and TRBJ2-7; 7 bases line up with TRBD1. Trimming cost V 1 base and J 1 base; bases outside gene matches: 11. Germline-derived CDR1 and CDR2 are SGHRS and YFSETQ. CDR3 length: 17 amino acids. CDR3 protein: CASSLRDSSMGSYEQYF. For the CDR3, the DNA is TGCGCCAGCAGCTTGCGGGACAGTTCCATGGGATCCTACGAGCAGTACTTC.

The gene calls are TRBV7-3 and TRBJ1-1; D uncertain. Germline-derived CDR1 and CDR2 are SGHTA and FQGTGA. Trimming left V 2 bases short and J 5 bases short, with 12 bases between. CDR3 length: 14 residues. The CDR3 sequence: CASSLSLSGTEAFF. The CDR3 DNA reads as TGTGCCAGCAGCTTATCTCTTTCGGGTACTGAAGCTTTCTTT.

The chain has TRBV4-1 and TRBJ2-2, with TRBD1 identical over 7 bases. This CDR3 is 14 amino acids long. Germline V CDR1 and CDR2: MGHRA, YSYEKL. The trim removed 4 bases at V and 4 bases at J, leaving 3 bases unmatched. In DNA form, the CDR3 reads TGCGCCAGCAGCCGGGGACAGTTCACCGGGGAGCTGTTTTTT. Its protein is CASSRGQFTGELFF.

V gene TRBV5-1 combines with J gene TRBJ2-5; 11 bases are shared with TRBD1. The V gene's germline CDR1 is SGHRS and CDR2 YFSETQ. This CDR3 has 16 residues. Trimming cost V 5 bases and J 4 bases; bases outside gene matches: 10. The CDR3 is CASSRGDRGYLETQYF. DNA for the CDR3: TGCGCCAGCAGTCGGGGGGACAGGGGGTATCTAGAGACCCAGTACTTC.

The V and J genes are TRBV11-2 and TRBJ1-1, with TRBD1 as a possible D gene (6 bases). CDR3 length equals 16 residues. The germline V and J ends were trimmed by 3 bases and 0 bases, with 14 bases remaining between them. Germline-derived CDR1 and CDR2 are SGHAT and FQNNGV. CDR3 in amino acids: CASSFDRQELNTEAFF. The CDR3 DNA follows: TGTGCCAGCAGCTTCGACAGACAGGAACTGAACACTGAAGCTTTCTTT.

The chain joins TRBV14 to TRBJ1-1; 7 nucleotides match TRBD1. Per the germline V gene, CDR1 is SGHDN and CDR2 is FVKESK. The CDR3 totals 18 residues. V was pared by 0 bases and J by 0 bases, with 10 bases of the junction left unmatched. The CDR3 loop is CASSQDPRTGTMNTEAFF. In nucleotides, the CDR3 is TGTGCCAGCAGCCAAGATCCTAGGACAGGAACAATGAACACTGAAGCTTTCTTT.

This clone was recorded only once. The chain employs TRBV10-1 and TRBJ2-7, with D maybe TRBD1 (5 bases). Trimming stripped 3 bases from V and 1 base from J, with 13 bases between. The germline gives CDR1 WNHNN, CDR2 SYGVQD (reference sequence). The CDR3 runs to 15 residues. For the CDR3, the DNA is TGCGCCAGCAGTGACCACACAGGATTATCCTACGAGCAGTACTTC. It encodes CASSDHTGLSYEQYF.

This rearrangement joins TRBV27 to TRBJ2-5; D perhaps matches TRBD2 (5 bases). V was clipped by 3 bases and J by 1 base, with 18 bases between them. In germline, CDR1 is MNHEY, CDR2 SMNVEV (reference sequence). This CDR3 contains 17 residues. The chain's CDR3 is CASSLRIAGLPQETQYF. The CDR3 DNA reads TGTGCCAGCAGTTTGAGGATCGCAGGACTCCCCCAAGAGACCCAGTACTTC.

The chain carries TRBV19 and TRBJ2-2, with TRBD2 matching 13 bases. The ends lost 5 bases at V and 0 bases at J; junction bases unmatched: 6. The CDR3 contains 18 residues. Germline lookup yields CDR1 LNHDA and CDR2 SQIVND (reference sequence). The CDR3 DNA follows: TGTGCCAGTAGTCTACGGACTAGCGGGGGATCGAACACCGGGGAGCTGTTTTTT. Amino acids: CASSLRTSGGSNTGELFF.

The chain links TRBV7-6 to TRBJ2-2, with TRBD2 identical over 12 bases. With V trimmed by 2 bases and J by 3 bases, 7 bases remained unmatched. This CDR3 is built from 18 residues. Germline assignment: CDR1 SGHVS and CDR2 FNYEAQ. In DNA, the CDR3 is TGTGCCAGCAGCTTATATCTAGCGGGGGGGCCGGACACCGGGGAGCTGTTTTTT. Its protein is CASSLYLAGGPDTGELFF.

The chain recombines TRBV30 with TRBJ1-3; 7 bases align to TRBD1. The J segment lost 4 bases and the V segment lost 4 bases, leaving 7 bases of the junction unmatched. The CDR3 extends over 14 amino acids. Per germline, CDR1 GTSNPN and CDR2 SVGIG (reference sequence). CDR3 nucleotides: TGTGCCTGGAATCGGGACAGCTGGGGAAACACCATATATTTT. This gives the protein CAWNRDSWGNTIYF.

The J gene is TRBJ1-4, the V gene TRBV7-9; 8 nucleotides match TRBD1. This CDR3 is built from 15 residues. Germline CDR1 SEHNR, CDR2 FQNEAQ (reference sequence). V shed 2 bases, J shed 4 bases, and the junction held 3 bases outside the gene matches. This CDR3 is CASSLRQGNNEKLFF. Written as DNA, the CDR3 is TGTGCCAGCAGCTTACGACAGGGGAATAATGAAAAACTGTTTTTT.

The chain links TRBV10-2 to TRBJ2-1; 8 bases match TRBD1. The V gene end was trimmed by 9 bases and the J gene end by 9 bases; junction bases not matched to a gene: 10. This CDR3 spans 13 amino acids. Germline V lookup: CDR1 WSHSY, CDR2 SAAADI. The CDR3 spells CASGAPTGGEQFF. In nucleotides, the CDR3 is TGCGCCAGTGGGGCCCCCACAGGGGGTGAGCAGTTCTTC.

The CDR3 nucleotides read TGTGCCAGTACAGAGGGACTAGCAGGGGAGACCCAGTACTTC. This gives the protein CASTEGLAGETQYF. V and J are TRBV19 and TRBJ2-5; the match to TRBD2 covers 9 bases. The ends lost 7 bases at V and 5 bases at J; junction bases unmatched: 8. Per the germline V gene, CDR1 is LNHDA and CDR2 is SQIVND (reference sequence). There are 14 residues in the CDR3.

The chain has TRBV7-8 and TRBJ1-5; 9 bases map to TRBD1. Germline lookup yields CDR1 SGHVS and CDR2 FQNEAQ. This CDR3 is built from 15 residues. V shed 5 bases, J shed 6 bases, and the junction held 8 bases outside the gene matches. CDR3 sequence reads: CASSLGTGRVQPQHF. CDR3 sequence (DNA): TGTGCCAGCAGCCTAGGGACAGGGAGAGTTCAGCCCCAGCATTTT.

The genes are TRBV6-1 and TRBJ1-5, with TRBD1 as a possible D gene (6 bases). Per germline, CDR1 MNHNS and CDR2 SASEGT. The CDR3 runs to 15 residues. V was cut by 4 bases and J by 3 bases, with 13 bases left in between. The DNA for the CDR3 is TGTGCCAGCAGTGTCCGGGCAGGGGACAATCAGCCCCAGCATTTT. Its translation: CASSVRAGDNQPQHF.